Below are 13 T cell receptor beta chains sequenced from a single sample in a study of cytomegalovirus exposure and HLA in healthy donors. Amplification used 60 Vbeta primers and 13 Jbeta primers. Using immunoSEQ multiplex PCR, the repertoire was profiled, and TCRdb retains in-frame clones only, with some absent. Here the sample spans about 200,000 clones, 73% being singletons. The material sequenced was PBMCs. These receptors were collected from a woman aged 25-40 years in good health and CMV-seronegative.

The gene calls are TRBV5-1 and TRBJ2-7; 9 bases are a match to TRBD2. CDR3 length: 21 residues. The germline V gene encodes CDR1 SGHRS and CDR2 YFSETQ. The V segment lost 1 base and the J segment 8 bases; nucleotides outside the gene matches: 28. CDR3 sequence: CASSLFSTAYQSRGGLDKQYF. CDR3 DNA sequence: TGCGCCAGCAGCTTGTTCTCAACCGCCTACCAATCGCGGGGGGGCCTGGACAAGCAGTACTTC.

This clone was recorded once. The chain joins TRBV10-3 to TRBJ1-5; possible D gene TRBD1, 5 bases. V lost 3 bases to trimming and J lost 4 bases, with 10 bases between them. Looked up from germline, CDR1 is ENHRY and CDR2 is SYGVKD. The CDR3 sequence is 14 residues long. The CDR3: CAISERDSNQPQHF. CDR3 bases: TGTGCCATCAGTGAACGGGACTCTAATCAGCCCCAGCATTTT.

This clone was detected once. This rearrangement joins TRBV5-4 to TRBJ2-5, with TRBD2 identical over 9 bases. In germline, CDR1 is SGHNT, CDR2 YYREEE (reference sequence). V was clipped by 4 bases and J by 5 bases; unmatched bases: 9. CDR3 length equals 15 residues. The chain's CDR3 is CASSEQLAGSETQYF. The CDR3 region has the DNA TGTGCCAGCAGCGAGCAACTAGCGGGTAGCGAGACCCAGTACTTC.

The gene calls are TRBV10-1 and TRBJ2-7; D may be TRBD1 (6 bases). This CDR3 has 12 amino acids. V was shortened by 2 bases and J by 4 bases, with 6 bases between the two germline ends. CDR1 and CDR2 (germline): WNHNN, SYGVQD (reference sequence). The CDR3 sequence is CASSEGQYEQYF. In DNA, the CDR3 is TGCGCCAGCAGTGAGGGACAGTACGAGCAGTACTTC.

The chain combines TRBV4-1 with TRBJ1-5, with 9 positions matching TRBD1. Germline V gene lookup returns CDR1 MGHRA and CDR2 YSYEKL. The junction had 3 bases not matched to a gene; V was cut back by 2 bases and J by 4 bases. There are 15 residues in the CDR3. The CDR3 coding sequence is TGCGCCAGCAGCCAAATAGGACAGGGGAATCAGCCCCAGCATTTT. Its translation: CASSQIGQGNQPQHF.

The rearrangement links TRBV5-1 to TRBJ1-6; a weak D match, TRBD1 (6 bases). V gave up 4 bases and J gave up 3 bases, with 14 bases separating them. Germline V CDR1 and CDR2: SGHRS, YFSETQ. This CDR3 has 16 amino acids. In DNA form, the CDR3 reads TGCGCCAGCAGCCGGGGTACAGGGAGCTATAATTCACCCCTCCACTTT. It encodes CASSRGTGSYNSPLHF.

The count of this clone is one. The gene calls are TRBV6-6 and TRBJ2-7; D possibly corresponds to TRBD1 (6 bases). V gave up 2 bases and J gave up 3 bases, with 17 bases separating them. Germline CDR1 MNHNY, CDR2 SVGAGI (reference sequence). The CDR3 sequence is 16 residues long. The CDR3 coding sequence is TGTGCCAGCAGTTACCCAGGAAAAGGGGGTAACTACGAGCAGTACTTC. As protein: CASSYPGKGGNYEQYF.

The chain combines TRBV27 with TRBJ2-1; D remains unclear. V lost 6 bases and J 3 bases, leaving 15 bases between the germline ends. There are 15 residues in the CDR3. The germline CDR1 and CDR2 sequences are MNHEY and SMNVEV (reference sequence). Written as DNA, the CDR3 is TGTGCCAGCAGCCTTGGTAACCCAGGCTACAATGAGCAGTTCTTC. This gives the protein CASSLGNPGYNEQFF.

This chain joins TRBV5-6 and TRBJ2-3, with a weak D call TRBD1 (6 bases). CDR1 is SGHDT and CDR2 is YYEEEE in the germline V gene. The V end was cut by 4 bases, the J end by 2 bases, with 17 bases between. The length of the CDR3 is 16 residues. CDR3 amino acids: CASSRQATGYTDTQYF. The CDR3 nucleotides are TGTGCCAGCAGCCGGCAGGCGACAGGTTACACAGATACGCAGTATTTT.

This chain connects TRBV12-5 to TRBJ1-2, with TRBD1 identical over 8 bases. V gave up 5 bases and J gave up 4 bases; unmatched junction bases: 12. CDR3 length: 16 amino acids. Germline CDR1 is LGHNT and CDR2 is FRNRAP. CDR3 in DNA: TGTGCTAGTGGTAACTCCGGGACAGGCTTCGGCTATGGCTACACCTTC. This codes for CASGNSGTGFGYGYTF. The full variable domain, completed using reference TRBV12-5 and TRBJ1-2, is DARVTQTPRHKVTEMGQEVTMRCQPILGHNTVFWYRQTMMQGLELLAYFRNRAPLDDSGMPKDRFSAEMPDATLATLKIQPSEPRDSAVYFCASGNSGTGFGYGYTFGSGTRLTVV.

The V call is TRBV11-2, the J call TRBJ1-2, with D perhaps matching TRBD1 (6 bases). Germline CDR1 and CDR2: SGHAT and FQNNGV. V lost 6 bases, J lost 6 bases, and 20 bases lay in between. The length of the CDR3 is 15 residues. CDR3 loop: CASRTLRGGGNGYTF. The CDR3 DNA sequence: TGTGCCAGCAGAACCCTCCGGGGGGGCGGAAATGGCTACACCTTC. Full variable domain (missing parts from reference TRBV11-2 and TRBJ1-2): EAGVAQSPRYKIIEKRQSVAFWCNPISGHATLYWYQQILGQGPKLLIQFQNNGVVDDSQLPKDRFSAERLKGVDSTLKIQPAKLEDSAVYLCASRTLRGGGNGYTFGSGTRLTVV.

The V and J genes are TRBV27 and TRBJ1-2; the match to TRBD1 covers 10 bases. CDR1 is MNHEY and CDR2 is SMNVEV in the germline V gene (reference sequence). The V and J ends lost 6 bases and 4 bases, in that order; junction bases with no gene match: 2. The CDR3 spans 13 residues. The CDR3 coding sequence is TGTGCCAGCAGCTGGACAGGGGGCTATGGCTACACCTTC. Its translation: CASSWTGGYGYTF.

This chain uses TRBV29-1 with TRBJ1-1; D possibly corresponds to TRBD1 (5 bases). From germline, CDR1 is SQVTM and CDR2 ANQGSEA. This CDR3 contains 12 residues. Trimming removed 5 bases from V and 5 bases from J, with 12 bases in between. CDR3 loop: CSVQGGRTEAFF. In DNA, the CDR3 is TGCAGCGTTCAGGGTGGGAGGACTGAAGCTTTCTTT.